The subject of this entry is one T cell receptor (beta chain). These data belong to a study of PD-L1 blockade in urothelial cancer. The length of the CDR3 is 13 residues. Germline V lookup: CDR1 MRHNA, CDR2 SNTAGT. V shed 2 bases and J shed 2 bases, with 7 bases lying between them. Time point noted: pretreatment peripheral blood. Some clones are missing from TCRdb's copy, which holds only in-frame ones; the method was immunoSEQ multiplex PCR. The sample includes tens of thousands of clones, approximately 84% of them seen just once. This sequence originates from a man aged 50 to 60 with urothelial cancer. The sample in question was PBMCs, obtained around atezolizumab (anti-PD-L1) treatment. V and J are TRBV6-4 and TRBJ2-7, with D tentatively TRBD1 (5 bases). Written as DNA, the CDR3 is TGTGCCAGCAGTGACGACAGTCCCTACGAGCAGTACTTC. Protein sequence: CASSDDSPYEQYF.